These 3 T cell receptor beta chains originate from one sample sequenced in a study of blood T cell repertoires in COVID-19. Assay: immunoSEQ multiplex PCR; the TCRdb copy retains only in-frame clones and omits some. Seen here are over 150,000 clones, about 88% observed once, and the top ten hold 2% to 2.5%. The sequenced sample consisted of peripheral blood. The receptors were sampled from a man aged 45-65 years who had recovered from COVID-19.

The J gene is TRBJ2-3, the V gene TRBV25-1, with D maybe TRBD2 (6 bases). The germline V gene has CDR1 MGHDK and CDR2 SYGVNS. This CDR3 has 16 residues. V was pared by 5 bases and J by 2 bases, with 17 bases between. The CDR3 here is CASSFGGSGYTDTQYF. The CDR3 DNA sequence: TGTGCCAGCAGTTTCGGCGGTAGCGGATACACAGATACGCAGTATTTT. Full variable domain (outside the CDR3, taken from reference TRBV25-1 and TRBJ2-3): EADIYQTPRYLVIGTGKKITLECSQTMGHDKMYWYQQDPGMELHLIHYSYGVNSTEKGDLSSESTVSRIRTEHFPLTLESARPSHTSQYLCASSFGGSGYTDTQYFGPGTRLTVL.

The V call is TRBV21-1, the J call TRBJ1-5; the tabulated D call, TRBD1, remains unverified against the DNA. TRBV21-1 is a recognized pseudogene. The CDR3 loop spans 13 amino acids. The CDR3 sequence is CASLTGGHQPQHF. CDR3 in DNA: TGTGCCAGCCTGACAGGAGGCCATCAGCCCCAGCATTTT.

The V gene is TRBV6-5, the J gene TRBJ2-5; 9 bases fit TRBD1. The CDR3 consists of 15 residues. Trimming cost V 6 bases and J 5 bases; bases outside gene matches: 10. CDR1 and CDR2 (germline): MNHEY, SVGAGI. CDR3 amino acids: CASSAGTGPIETQYF. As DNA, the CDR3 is TGTGCCAGCAGCGCCGGGACAGGGCCGATCGAGACCCAGTACTTC.